Following are 3 T cell receptor beta chains from one sample sequenced in a study of blood T cell repertoires in COVID-19. Libraries were prepared by immunoSEQ multiplex PCR; TCRdb keeps only in-frame clonotypes and omits some of them. The table records tens of thousands of clones, over 75% of them present only once. Sequenced material: peripheral blood. The receptors come from a woman older than 75 with acute or convalescent COVID-19.

The chain recombines TRBV20-1 with TRBJ2-7; 10 nucleotides align to TRBD2. V lost 3 bases, J lost 2 bases, and 7 bases stayed unmatched. CDR1 DFQATT and CDR2 SNEGSKA come from the germline V gene (reference sequence). The CDR3 covers 15 residues. The CDR3 protein is CSASPSGSGTYEQYF. The CDR3 nucleotides read TGCAGTGCTAGTCCTAGCGGGAGTGGGACCTACGAGCAGTACTTC.

This rearrangement joins TRBV6-5 to TRBJ2-1, with D maybe TRBD1 (5 bases). The CDR3 length is 10 residues. Germline V CDR1 and CDR2: MNHEY, SVGAGI. With 8 bases removed from V and 12 bases from J, the gap between germline ends came to 11 bases. CDR3 nucleotide sequence: TGTGCCAGCTCCGAAGGGGTGCAGTTCTTC. Translated: CASSEGVQFF.

CDR3 sequence reads: CASSRGGQGDSPLHF. In nucleotides, the CDR3 is TGTGCCAGCAGTCGGGGGGGACAGGGGGATTCACCCCTCCACTTT. The chain is built from TRBV6-5 and TRBJ1-6; 11 bases line up with TRBD1. With V trimmed by 5 bases and J by 8 bases, 5 bases remained unmatched. This CDR3 region has 15 residues. Germline V gene lookup returns CDR1 MNHEY and CDR2 SVGAGI.